These T cell receptor beta chains were read from a single sample in a study of blood T cell repertoires in COVID-19. Profiled with immunoSEQ multiplex PCR; TCRdb holds only in-frame clones, not every one. The table shows 200,000 to 250,000 clones, with 80% to 90% occurring only once. Sequences were obtained from PBMCs or T cells enriched from blood (not recorded which). The receptors come from a woman between 35 and 50 years old with acute COVID-19. The conserved cysteine and the conserved F or W are not part of the CDR3 here. A D gene is named only where the DNA matches it firmly.

V: TRBV9; D: TRBD1; J: TRBJ2-5; CDR3: ASSPEPGGTETQY
V: TRBV5-6; D: .; J: TRBJ1-4; CDR3: ASSLGRAEELF
V: TRBV24-1; D: .; J: TRBJ1-2; CDR3: ARLLKYGYT
V: TRBV7-3; D: TRBD1; J: TRBJ2-1; CDR3: ASSLDRGAYNEQF
V: TRBV6-5; D: .; J: TRBJ1-6; CDR3: ASRSRGGEYSPLH
V: TRBV9; D: .; J: TRBJ2-3; CDR3: ASSGSRRTGVLTDTQY
V: TRBV9; D: .; J: TRBJ1-2; CDR3: ASSGAGGYT
V: TRBV5-1; D: .; J: TRBJ2-1; CDR3: ASSVVGNEQF
V: TRBV3-1/TRBV3-2; D: .; J: TRBJ1-4; CDR3: ASSQDQERGRDQATNEKLF
V: TRBV6-5; D: .; J: TRBJ1-1; CDR3: ASNPTGMNTEAF
V: TRBV30; D: TRBD1; J: TRBJ1-2; CDR3: AWSDARQGIYT
V: TRBV27; D: .; J: TRBJ2-1; CDR3: ASSSSLGANEQF
V: TRBV5-1; D: .; J: TRBJ2-2; CDR3: ASSLSRANGELF
V: TRBV29-1; D: .; J: TRBJ1-3; CDR3: SVEDVRGNTIY
V: TRBV7-2; D: .; J: TRBJ2-1; CDR3: ASSLDSGYNEQF
V: TRBV27; D: .; J: TRBJ1-5; CDR3: ASSLIEMGGRVSQPQH
V: TRBV2; D: .; J: TRBJ1-4; CDR3: ASSESETMGEKLF
V: TRBV5-6; D: TRBD1; J: TRBJ1-1; CDR3: ASSPEGQGSYGAF
V: TRBV5-1; D: .; J: TRBJ1-1; CDR3: ASSLGQAAEAF
V: TRBV3-1/TRBV3-2; D: .; J: TRBJ2-5; CDR3: ASSQNKQTQY
V: TRBV27; D: TRBD2; J: TRBJ2-3; CDR3: ASSFSLAGGSTQY
V: TRBV2; D: .; J: TRBJ1-4; CDR3: ASSPRTGFNEKLF
V: TRBV7-8; D: TRBD1; J: TRBJ1-2; CDR3: ASSPRQGGTYGYT
V: TRBV5-1; D: TRBD1; J: TRBJ1-1; CDR3: ASSLEQGSTEAF
V: TRBV5-3; D: TRBD1; J: TRBJ1-5; CDR3: ARSPQGQGQRKYSNQPQH
V: TRBV11-3; D: TRBD2; J: TRBJ2-2; CDR3: ASSLAGGLVTGELF
V: TRBV7-2; D: TRBD1; J: TRBJ2-2; CDR3: ASSFGTGVTGELF
V: TRBV12-3/TRBV12-4; D: .; J: TRBJ1-1; CDR3: ASIFGGTEAF
V: TRBV7-9; D: .; J: TRBJ2-5; CDR3: ASSAGLGGTQY
V: TRBV6-1; D: TRBD2; J: TRBJ2-1; CDR3: ASSEALRLAGHNEQF
V: TRBV19; D: .; J: TRBJ1-1; CDR3: ASTLRQGQMNTEAF
V: TRBV5-1; D: .; J: TRBJ1-1; CDR3: ASSPPLANTEAF
V: TRBV19; D: .; J: TRBJ1-1; CDR3: ASSIPTGATEAF
V: TRBV7-2; D: .; J: TRBJ1-5; CDR3: ASSLDGGQPQH
V: TRBV20-1; D: .; J: TRBJ2-1; CDR3: SASDGDNYNEQF
V: TRBV5-6; D: TRBD1; J: TRBJ1-2; CDR3: ASSLGTDYGYT